The 10 T cell receptor beta chains below come from one sample, sequenced in a study of human T cells and chemical hapten exposure. Described time point: healthy volunteer bleed at 6 weeks. Total RNA came from unfractionated whole blood. Via MiXCR, TCRdb re-called the RACE reads, giving one row per CDR3 protein. The sample has about 77,000 distinct CDR3 sequences, around 9.4% seen once. Sample: whole blood. These receptor sequences come from a female donor in good health. Some clones in this sample may be carry-over from other donors' samples.

This clonotype was seen a handful of times. The J gene is TRBJ1-5, the V gene TRBV6-6; no firm D call. Germline CDR1 reads MNHNY; CDR2 reads SVGAGI (reference sequence). CDR3 length equals 14 residues. Trimming removed 0 bases at V and 5 bases at J, with 8 bases between. CDR3 sequence reads: CASSYSNGYQPQHF. CDR3 coding DNA: TGTGCCAGCAGTTACTCGAATGGTTATCAGCCCCAGCATTTT.

This clonotype was counted at least ten times. The rearrangement uses TRBV6-4 and TRBJ2-2; the match to TRBD1 covers 9 bases. Germline lookup yields CDR1 MRHNA and CDR2 SNTAGT. This CDR3 is built from 14 residues. V lost 9 bases to trimming and J lost 3 bases; unmatched junction nucleotides: 5. CDR3 in amino acids: CASRDREDTGELFF. CDR3 in DNA: TGTGCCAGTCGGGACAGGGAGGACACCGGGGAGCTGTTTTTT.

Remarks on this clonotype: A much larger clone differs by one base, so this may be a read error. The chain is built from TRBV7-2 and TRBJ1-1; D unresolved. Germline V gene sequence: CDR1 SGHTA, CDR2 FQGNSA. The CDR3 contains 15 residues. CDR3 loop: CVSSLLSGANTEAFF. Here the CDR3 DNA reads TGTGTCAGCAGCTTATTAAGCGGAGCGAACACTGAAGCTTTCTTT.

The chain carries TRBV4-1 and TRBJ1-6, with unresolved D. V lost 0 bases and J lost 9, with 18 bases in between. The V gene's germline CDR1 is MGHRA and CDR2 YSYEKL. The CDR3 totals 17 residues. CDR3 sequence reads: CASSQDRLDPLSSPLHF. DNA for the CDR3: TGCGCCAGCAGCCAAGATCGCCTCGACCCACTTAGTTCACCCCTCCACTTT.

This chain uses TRBV2 with TRBJ2-1; 12 positions agree with TRBD2. Germline V CDR1 and CDR2: SNHLY, FYNNEI. This CDR3 has 15 amino acids. Trimming at V came to 7 bases and at J to 6 bases, leaving 7 bases not matched to a gene. The CDR3 bases are TGTGCCAGCAAGATGCTAGCGGGGGGGCGCAATGAGCAGTTCTTC. It yields the protein CASKMLAGGRNEQFF.

J is TRBJ2-5 and V is TRBV7-6, with TRBD2 identical over 8 bases. Germline V gives CDR1 SGHVS, CDR2 FNYEAQ. V was pared by 4 bases and J by 4 bases, with 8 bases of the junction left unmatched. The CDR3 loop spans 15 amino acids. CDR3 bases: TGTGCCAGCAGCTGGACTAGCACTACTCGAGAGACCCAGTACTTC. Translating gives CASSWTSTTRETQYF. The full variable domain, rest sourced from reference TRBV7-6 and TRBJ2-5, is GAGVSQSPRYKVTKRGQDVALRCDPISGHVSLYWYRQALGQGPEFLTYFNYEAQQDKSGLPNDRFSAERPEGSISTLTIQRTEQRDSAMYRCASSWTSTTRETQYFGPGTRLLVL.

This clonotype came up many times. The chain uses TRBV13 and TRBJ2-7, with TRBD2 identical over 9 bases. There are 18 residues in the CDR3. Germline values: CDR1 PRHDT, CDR2 FYEKMQ (reference sequence). Losses at the gene ends were 2 bases for V and 1 base for J; bases not matched to a gene: 12. CDR3 DNA: TGTGCCAGCAGCTTAACGCGATGGGGTAGCGGGGGTTCCTACGAGCAGTACTTC. Its translation: CASSLTRWGSGGSYEQYF.

In regard to this clonotype: Since a much larger clone is just one base distant, this may be a read error. The chain links TRBV6-5 to TRBJ1-6; D might be TRBD1 (6 bases). Trimming took off 5 bases at V and 10 bases at J, with 21 bases between the two ends. This CDR3 contains 16 residues. CDR1 and CDR2 from the germline V gene are MNHEY and SVGAGI. The CDR3 DNA reads as TGTGCCAGCAGTCCGTCAATATACAGGGAGCACTCACCCCTCCACTTT. It encodes CASSPSIYREHSPLHF.

This clonotype was observed at least ten times. The J gene is TRBJ2-4, the V gene TRBV6-2 or TRBV6-3, with D possibly being TRBD1 (6 bases). CDR1 and CDR2 from the germline V gene are MNHEY and SVGEGT. The V gene lost 0 bases and the J gene lost 8 bases, with 8 bases spanning the gap. This CDR3 is 13 amino acids long. Written as DNA, the CDR3 is TGTGCCAGCAGTTACTCACAGGGCTACATTCAGTACTTC. It codes for CASSYSQGYIQYF.

Details on this clonotype: Its ends do not fully match the called genes, so a read error is possible. The chain is built from TRBV7-9 and TRBJ1-1; 8 nucleotides match TRBD1. CDR3 length equals 17 residues. CDR1 and CDR2 from the germline V gene are SEHNR and FQNEAQ (reference sequence). CDR3 loop: CASSPDRGSTHDTEAFF. DNA of the CDR3: TGTGCCAGCAGCCCCGACAGGGGAAGCACTCACGACACTGAGGCTTTCTTT.